A selection of T cell receptor beta chains follows, all from one sample in a study of CD8 T cells in Susac syndrome. TCRdb used MiXCR to reprocess the immunoSEQ multiplex PCR reads, holding one entry per CDR3 protein. The table includes some 150,000 distinct CDR3 sequences, roughly 95% detected once. Source material: CD4+ T cells from PBMCs. The receptor source for this set is a human donor with Susac syndrome. CDR3s include the opening cysteine and the closing phenylalanine or tryptophan. A clone size is listed for some rows: how often the clone was seen (once, few, many), or a class if it is expanded.

>TRBJ2-1|TRBV11-3|-
CASSPHFTSYNEQFF
>TRBJ1-2|TRBV18|-
CASSPGGLGYTF
>TRBJ1-5|TRBV9|-
CASSVDQGPQPQHF
>TRBJ2-3|TRBV9|-
CASSAPLRGSRDTQYF
>TRBJ2-1|TRBV5-1|-
CASSVAGTSSLNEQFF
>TRBJ2-7|TRBV20-1|-
CSALGRTYEQYF
>TRBJ2-5|TRBV28|-
CASSPIAGKGETQYF
>TRBJ2-3|TRBV9|once
CASSVSGGPTDTQYF
>TRBJ1-1|TRBV9|-
CASGKTGDTEAFF
>TRBJ2-2|TRBV4-3|-
CASRYRAGANTGELFF
>TRBJ2-5|TRBV24-1|-
CATSPNTGGETQYF
>TRBJ1-2|TRBV29-1|-
CSVATGVNYGYTF
>TRBJ2-1|TRBV29-1|-
CSVDRMNEQFF
>TRBJ2-1|TRBV5-4|once
CASSQTSDSYNEQFF
>TRBJ1-2|TRBV14|once
CASSQDGRGYTF
>TRBJ2-2|TRBV29-1|-
CSGGQGAPGELFF
>TRBJ1-2|TRBV20-1|-
CSARATDYGYTF
>TRBJ1-6|TRBV15|once
CATSRGRDISYNSPLHF
>TRBJ1-2|TRBV20-1|-
CSARPGAKGASYTF
>TRBJ2-7|TRBV9|-
CASSVVGSTYEQYF
>TRBJ1-2|TRBV20-1|-
CSAPTGGDGYTF
>TRBJ1-2|TRBV2|-
CASEAAANYGYTF
>TRBJ1-1|TRBV5-1|-
CASSLDTGYTEAFF
>TRBJ1-1|TRBV12-3/TRBV12-4|-
CASRVKSGTEAFF
>TRBJ1-5|TRBV19|-
CASSRDAGWPQHF
>TRBJ1-4|TRBV29-1|-
CSVVTGGGNEKLFF
>TRBJ1-3|TRBV12-3/TRBV12-4|once
CASSGPVAGNTIYF
>TRBJ2-1|TRBV2|-
CASRVPGLNEQFF
>TRBJ1-3|TRBV9|-
CASSRDGSSGNTIYF
>TRBJ2-5|TRBV7-6|-
CASSLMEGQETQYF
>TRBJ2-3|TRBV20-1|once
CSADGGAPRDTQYF
>TRBJ1-3|TRBV2|once
CASMEGADTIYF
>TRBJ2-7|TRBV4-2|-
CASSQISGDSYEQYF
>TRBJ1-5|TRBV7-2|-
CASSFYGDNQPQHF
>TRBJ1-1|TRBV7-9|-
CASSPKAPSEAFF
>TRBJ2-5|TRBV20-1|-
CSRGVLEETQYF
>TRBJ2-7|TRBV7-3|-
CASSLIAGDSYEQYF
>TRBJ2-7|TRBV11-1|-
CASSQTSGGTLEQYF
>TRBJ2-5|TRBV6-1|few
CASSPSRGPGTQYF
>TRBJ2-2|TRBV12-5|-
CASGLGLGATGELFF
>TRBJ2-5|TRBV3-1|-
CASSQTRETQYF
>TRBJ1-5|TRBV7-2|-
CASSPRRDGQPQHF
>TRBJ1-2|TRBV7-2|-
CASSLVRGAYGYTF
>TRBJ1-6|TRBV3-1|-
CASSQPQGRSPLHF
>TRBJ2-3|TRBV12-3/TRBV12-4|-
CASSSTGQGGTDTQYF
>TRBJ1-2|TRBV19|-
CASSIEPGANYGYTF
>TRBJ2-5|TRBV5-4|-
CASSLGQGDGETQYF
>TRBJ2-5|TRBV29-1|-
CSVRSLETQYF
>TRBJ1-5|TRBV29-1|-
CSVRDSLPDQPQHF
>TRBJ1-2|TRBV20-1|-
CSAPGAWESKGGYTF
>TRBJ2-7|TRBV7-9|-
CASSLDPPGQATYEQYF
>TRBJ2-1|TRBV5-4|once
CASSLAGTGPSEQFF
>TRBJ2-7|TRBV12-3/TRBV12-4|-
CASSPRQGRNEQYF
>TRBJ1-6|TRBV6-2/TRBV6-3|-
CASKDTHLTALHF
>TRBJ2-1|TRBV5-6|-
CASNKGDEQFF